The sequence of this TCR beta chain was determined in a study of immune cell composition in non-small cell lung cancer. Libraries were prepared by immunoSEQ multiplex PCR; TCRdb keeps only in-frame clonotypes and omits some of them. Here the sample spans under 7,000 clones, about four fifths being singletons. The CDR3 totals 17 residues. V shed 3 bases and J shed 1 base, with 17 bases lying between them. Germline assignment: CDR1 SGHTA and CDR2 FQGNSA. Sequencing used lung tumor tissue. The chain joins TRBV7-2 to TRBJ2-3, with D tentatively TRBD2 (6 bases). The TCR sequence derives from a human donor with non-small cell lung cancer. This chain's CDR3 is CASSLIGGASGTDTQYF. The CDR3 DNA follows: TGTGCCAGCAGCTTGATCGGCGGGGCTTCGGGCACAGATACGCAGTATTTT.